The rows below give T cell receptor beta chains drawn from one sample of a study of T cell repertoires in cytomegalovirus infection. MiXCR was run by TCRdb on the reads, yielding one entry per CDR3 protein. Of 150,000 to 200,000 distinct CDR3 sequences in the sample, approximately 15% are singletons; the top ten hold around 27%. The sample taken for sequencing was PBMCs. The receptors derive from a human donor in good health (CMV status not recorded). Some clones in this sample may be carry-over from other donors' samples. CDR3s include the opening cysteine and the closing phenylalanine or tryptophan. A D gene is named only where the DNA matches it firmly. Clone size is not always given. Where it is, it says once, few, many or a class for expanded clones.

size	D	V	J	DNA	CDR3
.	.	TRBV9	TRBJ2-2	TGTGCCAGCAGCGTAGAGAGGGAGCTGTTTTTT	CASSVERELFF
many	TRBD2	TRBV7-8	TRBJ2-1	TGTGCCAGCAGCGTACCCCCGGCGGGGGTTTACAATGAGCAGTTCTTC	CASSVPPAGVYNEQFF
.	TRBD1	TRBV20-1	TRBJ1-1	TGCAGTGCTAGAGACCGACAGGGTCTCGGCGGTGAAGCTTTCTTT	CSARDRQGLGGEAFF
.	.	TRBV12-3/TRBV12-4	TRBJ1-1	TGTGCCAGCAGTTACGGGCCTGGGGGAGCTTTCTTT	CASSYGPGGAFF
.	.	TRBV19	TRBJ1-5	TGTGCCAGTAGTATAGATGGTAGCAATCAGCCCCAGCATTTT	CASSIDGSNQPQHF
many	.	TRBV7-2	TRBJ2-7	TGTGCCAGCAGCTTAGCCCCGCGGGACGGCGAGCAGTACTTC	CASSLAPRDGEQYF
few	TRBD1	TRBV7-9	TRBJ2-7	TGTGCCAGCAGCCTAGCAGGGGGTGGCGAGCAGTACTTC	CASSLAGGGEQYF
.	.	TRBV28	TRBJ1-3	TGTGCCAGCAGTCTCGGACCGATCTCTGGAAACACCATATATTTT	CASSLGPISGNTIYF
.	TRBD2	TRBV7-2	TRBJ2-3	TGTGCCAGCAGCTTAGCGCTGACTAGCGGGGGGACAGATACGCAGTATTTT	CASSLALTSGGTDTQYF
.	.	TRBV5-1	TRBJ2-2	TGCGCCAGCAGCACCGCAGGGGCGGGCGGGGAGCTGTTTTTT	CASSTAGAGGELFF
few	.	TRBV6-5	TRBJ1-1	TGTGCCAGCAGTTACGGGTGGGAGGGGAACACTGAAGCTTTCTTT	CASSYGWEGNTEAFF
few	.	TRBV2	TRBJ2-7	TGTGCCAGCAGTGGGAGAAGGGGTTCGGGCTCCTACGAGCAGTACTTC	CASSGRRGSGSYEQYF
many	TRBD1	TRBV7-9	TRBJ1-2	TGTGCCAGCAGCTTATTGACAGGGGGCGGCTACACCTTC	CASSLLTGGGYTF
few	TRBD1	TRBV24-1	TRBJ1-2	TGTGCCACCAGTGATACCACGTGGACAGGGGCGGGCTATGGCTACACCTTC	CATSDTTWTGAGYGYTF
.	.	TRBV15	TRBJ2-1	TGTGCCACCAGCAGAGGAGCAGGGCAGGGCTATGAGCAGTTCTTC	CATSRGAGQGYEQFF
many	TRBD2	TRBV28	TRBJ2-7	TGTGCCAGCAGTAATCTAGCGGGATACTTGCACGAGCAGTACTTC	CASSNLAGYLHEQYF
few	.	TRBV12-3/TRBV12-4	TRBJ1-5	TGTGCCAGCGCCCCCCCGGGTGCCCAGCCCCAGCATTTT	CASAPPGAQPQHF
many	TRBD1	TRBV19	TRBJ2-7	TGTGCCAGTAGTACGGGACAGACCTACGAGCAGTACTTC	CASSTGQTYEQYF
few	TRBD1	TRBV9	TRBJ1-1	TGTGCCAGCAGCGTAGGGGCAGGGGGCTCGAACACTGAAGCTTTCTTT	CASSVGAGGSNTEAFF
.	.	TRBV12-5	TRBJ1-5	TGTGCTAGTGCCACCCGGACGGATAGCAATCAGCCCCAGCATTTT	CASATRTDSNQPQHF
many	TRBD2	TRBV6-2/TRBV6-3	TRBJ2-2	TGTGCCAGCAGAATCCCTAGCGGGGGACTAGATGGGGAGCTGTTTTTT	CASRIPSGGLDGELFF
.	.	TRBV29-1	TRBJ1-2	TGCAGCGCGGATACAGGGTCGGATGGCTACACCTTC	CSADTGSDGYTF
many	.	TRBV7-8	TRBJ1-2	TGTGCCAGCACTCCGGTTGGCTATGGCTACACCTTC	CASTPVGYGYTF
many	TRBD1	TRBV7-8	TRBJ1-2	TGTGCCAGCAGCTTGGGAGACAGGGGCGTCTATGGCTACACCTTC	CASSLGDRGVYGYTF
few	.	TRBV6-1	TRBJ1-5	TGTGCCAGCAGTGGGACCTGGTCACAGGTCAATCAGCCCCAGCATTTT	CASSGTWSQVNQPQHF
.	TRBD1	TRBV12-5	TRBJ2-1	TGTGCTAGTGGTTTGGGGCAGGGGGTGAATGAGCAGTTCTTC	CASGLGQGVNEQFF
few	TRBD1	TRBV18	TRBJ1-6	TGTGCCAGCTCATTCCGACAGGGCGATAATTCACCCCTCCACTTT	CASSFRQGDNSPLHF
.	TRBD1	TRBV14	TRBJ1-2	TGTGCCAGCAGCCACCGGACAGGGGCGGCCTATGGCTACACCTTC	CASSHRTGAAYGYTF
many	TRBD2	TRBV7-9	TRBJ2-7	TGTGCCAGCAGCCATTCCGGGGGGGTCGGGGGCTCCTACGAGCAGTACTTC	CASSHSGGVGGSYEQYF
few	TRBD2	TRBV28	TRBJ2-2	TGTGCCAGCAAAGGCGGGAGATTCGCCGGGGAGCTGTTTTTT	CASKGGRFAGELFF
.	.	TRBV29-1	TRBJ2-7	TGCAGCGTTCGCCGGGACCTTGAACCCTACGAGCAGTACTTC	CSVRRDLEPYEQYF
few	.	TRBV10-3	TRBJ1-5	TGTGCCATCAGTGAGTCGAAGGTTCAGCCCCAGCATTTT	CAISESKVQPQHF
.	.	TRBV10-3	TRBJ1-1	TGTGCCATCAGTGAGAATGGGGGCTTGGGCACTGAAGCTTTCTTT	CAISENGGLGTEAFF
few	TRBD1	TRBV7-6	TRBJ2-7	TGTGCCAGCAGCCTCAACTTGGGACAGATCTACGAGCAGTACTTC	CASSLNLGQIYEQYF
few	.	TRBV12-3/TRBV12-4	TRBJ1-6	TGTGCCAGCAGTCCCTACATGGATCGGTCACCCCTCCACTTT	CASSPYMDRSPLHF
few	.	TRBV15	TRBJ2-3	TGTGCCACCAGCAGAGGCCCGGGTGCGGGCACAGATACGCAGTATTTT	CATSRGPGAGTDTQYF
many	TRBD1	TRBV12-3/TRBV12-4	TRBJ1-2	TGTGCCAGCAGTCCCGGGACAGGGGGAATCTATGGCTACACCTTC	CASSPGTGGIYGYTF
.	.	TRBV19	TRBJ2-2	TGTGCCAGTAGTATGGCGCAGGGGGTACATCGAGGACCGGGGGCGGAGCTGTTTTTT	CASSMAQGVHRGPGAELFF
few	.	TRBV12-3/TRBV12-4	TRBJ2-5	TGTGCCAGCAGACGCGGTGTCCAAGAGACCCAGTACTTC	CASRRGVQETQYF
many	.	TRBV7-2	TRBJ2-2	TGTGCCAGCAGCTTAGGAAAGGGACTCAACACCGGGGAGCTGTTTTTT	CASSLGKGLNTGELFF
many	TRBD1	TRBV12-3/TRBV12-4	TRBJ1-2	TGTGCCAGCAGACCGACAGGGAATTGGGGCTACACCTTC	CASRPTGNWGYTF
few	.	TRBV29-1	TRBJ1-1	TGCAGCGTCTCAAACACTGAAGCTTTCTTT	CSVSNTEAFF
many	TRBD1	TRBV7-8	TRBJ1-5	TGTGCCAGCAGCTTAAAGGACAGGGGCGGGCAGCCCCAGCATTTT	CASSLKDRGGQPQHF
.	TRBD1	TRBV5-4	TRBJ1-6	TGTGCCAGCAGCGCCCGGACAGGTGAAAATTCACCCCTCCACTTT	CASSARTGENSPLHF
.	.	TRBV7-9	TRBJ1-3	TGTGCCAGCAGCCGGGTGGTGGAAGGAAACACCATATATTTT	CASSRVVEGNTIYF